This T cell receptor (beta chain) was identified during a study of T-cell reconstitution after alpha-beta-depleted transplantation in children. Study-wide points: There were reportedly several hundred expanded graft clones from which alpha-beta T cells came about two months after transplant.

The TCRbeta library was prepared with unique molecular identifiers. TCRdb analysed the PCR reads with MiXCR anew, one entry per CDR3 protein. The sample yields over 450,000 distinct CDR3 sequences, under 12% seen once. The sample holds many counts of this clonotype. Its cognate antigen is unknown. CDR3 length: 19 amino acids. Germline loops: CDR1 SGHRS, CDR2 YFSETQ. Trimming removed 4 bases from V and 7 bases from J; junction bases left unmatched: 18. The sequence derives from a child aged 2 to 10 with inherited bone marrow failure, due to receive a stem cell transplant. The sequencing used PBMCs, collected before TCRalphabeta/CD19-depleted stem cell transplant. The chain links TRBV5-1 to TRBJ2-2, with 11 bases aligning to TRBD2. The DNA of the CDR3 is TGCGCCAGCAGCCCAAGGCCCATAGCGGGAGGGGCTCGCATCGGGGAGCTGTTTTTT. Translating gives CASSPRPIAGGARIGELFF.